These 25 T cell receptor beta chains were all obtained from the same sample, sequenced in a study of beta chain features in type 1 diabetes. Study-level results: Shortening of TCRB CDR3s, moderate but significant, appeared in all four CD4+ subsets of Type 1 diabetes patients.

cDNA synthesis used the whole RNA isolate, giving expressed TCRB sequences. The method was immunoSEQ multiplex PCR; TCRdb's version includes in-frame clones alone and lacks a portion of them. This table holds fewer than 400,000 clones, roughly a tenth found once. Their antigen targets remain unknown. Material: central memory CD4+ T cells from blood. These receptors were obtained from a young man with type 1 diabetes.

This clone was found a few times. V usage is TRBV5-6 and J usage is TRBJ1-2, with 8 bases fitting TRBD1. V trimming: 6 bases; J trimming: 8 bases; junction bases outside the gene matches: 9. The CDR3 totals 13 residues. Germline V gene lookup returns CDR1 SGHDT and CDR2 YYEEEE. The CDR3 DNA follows: TGTGCCAGCACCTCCACAGGGGGAGGGGGCTACACCTTC. Its translation is CASTSTGGGGYTF.

This clone was seen more than once but under ten times. The V call is TRBV6-6, the J call TRBJ1-5; 7 bases match TRBD1. V shed 6 bases and J 4 bases; nucleotides not matched to a gene: 3. Germline lookup yields CDR1 MNHNY and CDR2 SVGAGI (reference sequence). This CDR3 comprises 13 residues. CDR3: CASRGTANQPQHF. The CDR3 DNA sequence: TGTGCCAGCAGGGGGACAGCGAATCAGCCCCAGCATTTT.

The chain couples TRBV28 to TRBJ1-1, with 7 bases matching TRBD1. Germline V gene lookup returns CDR1 MDHEN and CDR2 SYDVKM. The CDR3 spans 13 residues. The V segment lost 6 bases and the J segment 5 bases; nucleotides outside the gene matches: 6. CDR3 protein: CASRVQQGTEAFF. DNA for the CDR3: TGTGCCAGCAGGGTACAACAGGGGACTGAAGCTTTCTTT.

This clone has only a few counts. This chain links TRBV29-1 with TRBJ1-5, with D possibly matching TRBD1 (5 bases). Germline-derived CDR1 and CDR2 are SQVTM and ANQGSEA. Trimming cost V 6 bases and J 1 base, with 13 bases left between them. This CDR3 has 14 residues. CDR3 loop: CSVGDGFSNQPQHF. The CDR3 region has the DNA TGCAGCGTAGGGGACGGTTTCAGCAATCAGCCCCAGCATTTT.

The V gene is TRBV30, the J gene TRBJ2-7; D gene uncertain. The CDR3 extends over 12 amino acids. In germline, CDR1 is GTSNPN, CDR2 SVGIG (reference sequence). The germline V and J ends were trimmed by 2 bases and 6 bases, with 11 bases remaining between them. CDR3: CAWSPPVGEQYF. Written as DNA, the CDR3 is TGTGCCTGGAGTCCCCCCGTTGGCGAGCAGTACTTC.

CDR3 sequence: CASSYSGTGGGDTQYF. The CDR3 DNA reads as TGTGCCAGCAGTTACTCCGGGACAGGGGGAGGAGATACGCAGTATTTT. The chain is built from TRBV6-5 and TRBJ2-3; 11 nucleotides line up with TRBD1. CDR3 length equals 16 residues. Losses at the gene ends were 0 bases for V and 5 bases for J; bases not matched to a gene: 4. The germline gives CDR1 MNHEY, CDR2 SVGAGI.

This clone came up a few times. V gene TRBV6-5 combines with J gene TRBJ2-2; D remains ambiguous. V lost 3 bases, J lost 6 bases, and 5 bases lay in between. From germline, CDR1 is MNHEY and CDR2 SVGAGI. This CDR3 contains 12 residues. This CDR3 reads CASSYLAGELFF. The CDR3 coding sequence is TGTGCCAGCAGTTATTTGGCCGGGGAGCTGTTTTTT.

The V and J genes are TRBV5-1 and TRBJ1-5, with D possibly TRBD1 on 5 matching bases. V was trimmed by 5 bases and J by 2 bases, leaving 11 bases between them. CDR3 length: 14 amino acids. Germline V gene sequence: CDR1 SGHRS, CDR2 YFSETQ. CDR3 coding DNA: TGCGCCAGCAGACAGGAATTCGGCAATCAGCCCCAGCATTTT. Translating it yields CASRQEFGNQPQHF.

The count of this clone is one. With a much larger clone just one base away, this may be a read error. Within the sample, other DNA sequences also encode this same CDR3. CDR3 amino acids: CASSSGETQYF. The CDR3 region has the DNA TGTGCCAGCAGCTCGGGGGAGACCCAGTACTTC. This chain uses TRBV7-2 with TRBJ2-5; the D gene is possibly TRBD2 (5 bases). Trimming stripped 4 bases from V and 5 bases from J, with 5 bases between. CDR3 length: 11 residues. Germline V lookup: CDR1 SGHTA, CDR2 FQGNSA.

This clone occurred a few times. This chain uses TRBV27 with TRBJ2-7; a possible D gene is TRBD2 (6 bases). V was trimmed by 7 bases and J by 2 bases, leaving 15 bases between them. CDR1 is MNHEY, CDR2 SMNVEV, per germline (reference sequence). The CDR3 runs 14 residues. The CDR3 DNA is TGTGCCAGCATACGGGAGCGGTACCCCTACGAGCAGTACTTC. Its translation: CASIRERYPYEQYF.

V and J are TRBV28 and TRBJ1-1; D possibly corresponds to TRBD1 (6 bases). The CDR3 totals 15 residues. Deletions cut 5 bases from V and 2 bases from J, with 15 bases between. Germline values: CDR1 MDHEN, CDR2 SYDVKM. The CDR3 DNA sequence: TGTGCCAGCAGTGTGACGGGACACGGAAACACTGAAGCTTTCTTT. Translation: CASSVTGHGNTEAFF.

This rearrangement joins TRBV25-1 to TRBJ2-3; TRBD1 or TRBD2 may be the D gene (5 bases each). Germline CDR1 reads MGHDK; CDR2 reads SYGVNS. Trimming cost V 2 bases and J 1 base, with 13 bases left between them. The length of the CDR3 is 16 residues. The CDR3 loop reads CASSERDPTGTDTQYF. CDR3 nucleotides: TGTGCCAGCAGTGAAAGGGACCCCACGGGCACAGATACGCAGTATTTT.

V is TRBV7-6 and J is TRBJ1-2, with D tentatively TRBD1 (5 bases). Trimming removed 3 bases from V and 6 bases from J, with 11 bases in between. This CDR3 contains 13 residues. CDR1 and CDR2 from the germline V gene are SGHVS and FNYEAQ. In DNA form, the CDR3 reads TGTGCCAGCAGCTTCGGACAAGCGGATGGCTACACCTTC. Protein: CASSFGQADGYTF.

In its sample, this clone was seen a few times. The chain carries TRBV6-1 and TRBJ2-4; weak D call: TRBD2 (5 bases). CDR1 and CDR2 from the germline V gene are MNHNS and SASEGT. The CDR3 runs 15 residues. Trimming took 9 bases from V and 3 from J, leaving 18 bases between them. The CDR3 DNA is TGTGCCAGTGGGGAGAGGGCAAGAGGCAAAAACATTCAGTACTTC. Translating it yields CASGERARGKNIQYF.

V is TRBV11-2 and J is TRBJ1-2; D is unresolved. The CDR3 is 13 amino acids. In germline, CDR1 is SGHAT, CDR2 FQNNGV. Trimming took off 0 bases at V and 8 bases at J, with 10 bases between the two ends. The CDR3 coding sequence is TGTGCCAGCAGCTTAGACCCCCTCCTAGGCTACACCTTC. Encoded protein: CASSLDPLLGYTF.

Many counts were recorded for this clone. CDR3 sequence (DNA): TGTGCCAGCTCACCCCTCGGTCGGGCTGAAGCTTTCTTT. This sequence encodes CASSPLGRAEAFF. The chain carries TRBV18 and TRBJ1-1, with D unresolved. The germline V gene has CDR1 KGHSH and CDR2 LQKENI. The CDR3 covers 13 residues. V lost 3 bases, J lost 6 bases, and 11 bases lay in between.

This chain joins TRBV7-9 and TRBJ1-6; 11 bases match TRBD1. With V trimmed by 5 bases and J by 6 bases, 6 bases remained unmatched. Germline CDR1 and CDR2: SEHNR and FQNEAQ (reference sequence). This CDR3 has 16 amino acids. Here the CDR3 reads CASSRGQGASNSPLHF. CDR3 nucleotide sequence: TGTGCCAGCAGCCGAGGACAGGGGGCAAGTAATTCACCCCTCCACTTT.

V gene TRBV10-3 combines with J gene TRBJ2-2; TRBD2 aligns across 8 bases. Germline loops: CDR1 ENHRY, CDR2 SYGVKD. V gave up 6 bases and J gave up 3 bases; unmatched junction bases: 3. The CDR3 loop spans 14 amino acids. This CDR3 reads CAISASGYTGELFF. Written as DNA, the CDR3 is TGTGCCATCAGCGCTAGCGGGTACACCGGGGAGCTGTTTTTT.

This chain uses TRBV5-1 with TRBJ2-2; D is uncertain. Trimming took 9 bases from V and 1 from J, leaving 13 bases between them. CDR3 length: 14 residues. Germline V gives CDR1 SGHRS, CDR2 YFSETQ. Here the CDR3 reads CATTPVMNTGELFF. The CDR3 DNA reads TGCGCCACTACCCCAGTCATGAACACCGGGGAGCTGTTTTTT.

This clone was counted only a few times. The chain combines TRBV27 with TRBJ1-1; TRBD1 might be the D (6 bases). The germline CDR1 and CDR2 sequences are MNHEY and SMNVEV (reference sequence). V was trimmed by 5 bases and J by 4 bases, leaving 11 bases between them. The CDR3 runs 13 residues. The CDR3 reads CASSRKTGTEAFF. CDR3 DNA: TGTGCCAGCAGTCGTAAGACAGGCACTGAAGCTTTCTTT.

CDR3 DNA: TGCGCCAGCAGCCGTGGAGACTCATCCGAGCAGTACTTC. It codes for CASSRGDSSEQYF. The chain has TRBV4-1 and TRBJ2-7; D not resolved. Trimming left V 4 bases short and J 6 bases short, with 13 bases between. There are 13 residues in the CDR3. CDR1 and CDR2 (germline): MGHRA, YSYEKL.

A remark on this clone: Other nucleotide sequences from this sample produce the same CDR3. The chain uses TRBV30 and TRBJ1-5; D uncertain. This CDR3 region has 13 residues. The V and J ends lost 0 bases and 1 base respectively, with 4 bases between them. Germline V gene sequence: CDR1 GTSNPN, CDR2 SVGIG (reference sequence). CDR3 nucleotide sequence: TGTGCCTGGAGTGTTGACAGCAATCAGCCCCAGCATTTT. Amino acids: CAWSVDSNQPQHF.

This clone has just a few counts. The chain combines TRBV9 with TRBJ2-3; no clear D. V was clipped by 3 bases and J by 2 bases, with 7 bases between them. The germline CDR1 and CDR2 sequences are SGDLS and YYNGEE. The CDR3 runs 13 residues. The CDR3 DNA reads TGTGCCAGCAGCGGCCCTAACACAGATACGCAGTATTTT. The encoded protein is CASSGPNTDTQYF.

V gene TRBV10-3 combines with J gene TRBJ1-1; 10 nucleotides line up with TRBD1. Germline V gives CDR1 ENHRY, CDR2 SYGVKD. The CDR3 spans 14 residues. Trimming removed 4 bases from V and 4 bases from J; junction bases left unmatched: 3. The CDR3 bases are TGTGCCATCAGTGCCGGGACAGGGGTCACTGAAGCTTTCTTT. Its translation: CAISAGTGVTEAFF.

This clone was observed a few times. This rearrangement joins TRBV19 to TRBJ1-6; D might be TRBD1 (5 bases). Germline loops: CDR1 LNHDA, CDR2 SQIVND (reference sequence). The CDR3 runs to 13 residues. Trimming removed 7 bases at V and 8 bases at J, with 12 bases between. CDR3: CASKRGADSPLHF. The DNA of the CDR3 is TGTGCCAGTAAGCGTGGGGCGGATTCACCCCTCCACTTT.